Presented here are 21 T cell receptor beta chains from one specimen sequenced in a study of CD8+ T cells in alopecia areata. Extracted from the samples, RNA was reverse transcribed into cDNA to serve as the sequencing template. The protocol was immunoSEQ multiplex PCR, while the TCRdb copy is restricted to in-frame clones and leaves out a portion. The data show approximately 140,000 clones, approximately 87% seen once. The sample was CD8+ T cells sorted from blood, taken at week 0. These receptors were obtained from a human donor with alopecia areata.

The chain combines TRBV4-1 with TRBJ1-4; no clear D gene. The V gene's germline CDR1 is MGHRA and CDR2 YSYEKL. V was shortened by 3 bases and J by 3 bases, with 14 bases between the two germline ends. CDR3 length: 16 residues. The CDR3 sequence: CASSQTSWPANEKLFF. CDR3 bases: TGCGCCAGCAGCCAGACTTCGTGGCCAGCTAATGAAAAACTGTTTTTT.

The genes are TRBV27 and TRBJ1-1; TRBD1 matches 10 bases. Germline lookup yields CDR1 MNHEY and CDR2 SMNVEV (reference sequence). The CDR3 length is 15 residues. The CDR3 DNA reads as TGTGCAACACACCTGGACAGGGGGTCGGACACTGAAGCTTTCTTT. Its protein is CATHLDRGSDTEAFF.

V is TRBV5-6 and J is TRBJ1-4; D might be TRBD1 (6 bases). This CDR3 contains 15 residues. V shed 0 bases and J shed 6 bases, with 12 bases lying between them. Germline values: CDR1 SGHDT, CDR2 YYEEEE. The CDR3 region has the DNA TGTGCCAGCAGCTTGGGACAGGAAAGGGATGAAAAACTGTTTTTT. This sequence encodes CASSLGQERDEKLFF.

This rearrangement joins TRBV6-5 to TRBJ1-5; a possible D gene is TRBD1 (5 bases). Germline CDR1 MNHEY, CDR2 SVGAGI. CDR3 length: 15 residues. The V and J ends lost 6 bases and 1 base respectively, with 13 bases between them. This chain's CDR3 is CASRLGVGSNQPQHF. The CDR3 nucleotides are TGTGCCAGCAGATTAGGGGTAGGGAGCAATCAGCCCCAGCATTTT.

The V gene is TRBV7-9, the J gene TRBJ2-1; 9 bases match TRBD2. The CDR3 contains 16 residues. Germline lookup yields CDR1 SEHNR and CDR2 FQNEAQ (reference sequence). The V gene end was trimmed by 4 bases and the J gene end by 4 bases; junction bases not matched to a gene: 8. CDR3 loop: CASSSPSGRPYNEQFF. CDR3 sequence (DNA): TGTGCCAGCAGCTCCCCCAGCGGGAGGCCTTACAATGAGCAGTTCTTC.

The table lists this clone with a count of one. This chain joins TRBV29-1 and TRBJ2-2; 11 nucleotides align to TRBD2. The CDR3 consists of 16 residues. In germline, CDR1 is SQVTM, CDR2 ANQGSEA. J was trimmed by 7 bases and V by 1 base; bases with no gene match: 8. Here the CDR3 reads CSVEAPSGGRVGELFF. CDR3 nucleotides: TGCAGCGTTGAAGCCCCTAGCGGGGGGCGGGTCGGGGAGCTGTTTTTT.

This sequence joins TRBV19 and TRBJ1-4; D gene ambiguous. The CDR3 loop spans 16 amino acids. The V end lost 5 bases, the J end lost 5 bases, and 18 bases lay between the germline ends. Germline lookup yields CDR1 LNHDA and CDR2 SQIVND (reference sequence). The CDR3 protein is CASSPLLRHGNEKLFF. The CDR3 nucleotides are TGTGCCAGTAGTCCTCTTTTGAGACACGGAAATGAAAAACTGTTTTTT.

CDR3 loop: CASSFGGTYEQYF. The CDR3 DNA reads TGTGCCAGCAGCTTCGGGGGAACCTACGAGCAGTACTTC. The chain is built from TRBV5-4 and TRBJ2-7; TRBD2 might be the D (6 bases). The germline V gene has CDR1 SGHNT and CDR2 YYREEE (reference sequence). V lost 2 bases to trimming and J lost 2 bases, with 8 bases between them. The CDR3 has 13 residues.

This chain uses TRBV6-5 with TRBJ2-7; D remains ambiguous. The CDR3 is made up of 12 amino acids. V shed 7 bases and J shed 6 bases, with 13 bases lying between them. In germline, CDR1 is MNHEY, CDR2 SVGAGI. As DNA, the CDR3 is TGTGCCAGCATCTCGTCCGTGGGCGAGCAGTACTTC. It is translated as CASISSVGEQYF.

A word on this clone: This CDR3 is also generated by other DNA sequences in the sample. This chain joins TRBV30 and TRBJ1-1; perhaps TRBD1 as D (5 bases). Deletions cut 3 bases from V and 2 bases from J, with 10 bases between. The CDR3 contains 13 residues. The germline V gene encodes CDR1 GTSNPN and CDR2 SVGIG (reference sequence). The CDR3 spells CAWSSGFNTEAFF. The CDR3 bases are TGTGCCTGGAGCTCAGGGTTTAACACTGAAGCTTTCTTT.

This sequence joins TRBV9 and TRBJ1-5; tentatively, D is TRBD1 (5 bases). CDR1 SGDLS and CDR2 YYNGEE come from the germline V gene. V was cut by 0 bases and J by 2 bases, with 9 bases left in between. The CDR3 runs to 15 residues. The CDR3 here is CASSVDGTGNQPQHF. CDR3 bases: TGTGCCAGCAGCGTAGACGGGACGGGCAATCAGCCCCAGCATTTT.

To note about this clone: Other DNA variants within this sample encode the same CDR3. The rearrangement joins TRBV5-1 to TRBJ2-7; tentative D call: TRBD1 (7 bases). Germline CDR1 reads SGHRS; CDR2 reads YFSETQ. Trimming shortened V by 0 bases and J by 7 bases, and 8 bases separated the two germline ends. The length of the CDR3 is 12 residues. In nucleotides, the CDR3 is TGCGCCAGCAGCTTGGCAGGGGGGGAGCAGTACTTC. Protein sequence: CASSLAGGEQYF.

This chain uses TRBV2 with TRBJ2-1; 8 positions match TRBD1. The J segment lost 2 bases and the V segment lost 8 bases, leaving 8 bases of the junction unmatched. From germline, CDR1 is SNHLY and CDR2 FYNNEI. The length of the CDR3 is 15 residues. The CDR3 nucleotides are TGTGCCAGCCCGCGGGACAGGCAAACCTACAATGAGCAGTTCTTC. As protein: CASPRDRQTYNEQFF.

The V gene is TRBV7-9, the J gene TRBJ2-3; D is perhaps TRBD1 or TRBD2 (5 bases each). The length of the CDR3 is 16 residues. Germline CDR1 and CDR2: SEHNR and FQNEAQ (reference sequence). Between the trimmed V and J ends, which lost 4 bases and 4 bases, there was a span of 18 bases. The CDR3 nucleotides read TGTGCCAGCAGCTGGGACGAGGACATTTTCCCAGATACGCAGTATTTT. Amino acids: CASSWDEDIFPDTQYF.

This rearrangement joins TRBV5-6 to TRBJ2-1; possible D gene TRBD2, 7 bases. Trimming cost V 3 bases and J 1 base, with 11 bases left between them. There are 15 residues in the CDR3. Germline CDR1 reads SGHDT; CDR2 reads YYEEEE. CDR3 nucleotides: TGTGCCAGCAGCTGGGAGGGGGTTTCCTACAATGAGCAGTTCTTC. Protein product: CASSWEGVSYNEQFF.

The rearrangement uses TRBV13 and TRBJ1-1; 7 positions match TRBD1. Trimming took 5 bases from V and 8 from J; bases not matched to a gene: 8. The CDR3 loop spans 13 amino acids. Per the germline V gene, CDR1 is PRHDT and CDR2 is FYEKMQ (reference sequence). This CDR3 is CASSLQGWAEAFF. The CDR3 DNA follows: TGTGCCAGCAGCCTACAGGGGTGGGCGGAAGCTTTCTTT.

The chain couples TRBV5-1 to TRBJ2-1; the match to TRBD2 covers 14 bases. The CDR3 consists of 15 residues. The trim removed 4 bases at V and 8 bases at J, leaving 5 bases unmatched. The germline CDR1 and CDR2 sequences are SGHRS and YFSETQ. The CDR3 DNA is TGCGCCAGCAGCCACGGACTAGCGGGAGGATATGAGCAGTTCTTC. Translation: CASSHGLAGGYEQFF. The entire variable domain, with the rest obtained from reference TRBV5-1 and TRBJ2-1, is as follows: KAGVTQTPRYLIKTRGQQVTLSCSPISGHRSVSWYQQTPGQGLQFLFEYFSETQRNKGNFPGRFSGRQFSNSRSEMNVSTLELGDSALYLCASSHGLAGGYEQFFGPGTRLTVL.

The sample holds one count of this clone. The V and J genes are TRBV5-6 and TRBJ1-5, with D possibly TRBD1 on 6 matching bases. The CDR3 is made up of 12 amino acids. V lost 4 bases and J 6 bases, leaving 8 bases between the germline ends. Germline V CDR1 and CDR2: SGHDT, YYEEEE. This CDR3 reads CASSQTGQPQHF. In nucleotides, the CDR3 is TGTGCCAGCAGCCAGACAGGTCAGCCCCAGCATTTT.

V usage is TRBV9 and J usage is TRBJ2-1; D gene unclear. V lost 0 bases and J 5 bases, leaving 18 bases between the germline ends. The germline V gene encodes CDR1 SGDLS and CDR2 YYNGEE. The CDR3 loop spans 17 amino acids. The CDR3 here is CASSVGESALSNNEQFF. CDR3 in DNA: TGTGCCAGCAGCGTAGGAGAATCGGCTCTGTCAAACAATGAGCAGTTCTTC.

This rearrangement joins TRBV4-1 to TRBJ2-1, with 12 bases that match TRBD1. CDR1 MGHRA and CDR2 YSYEKL come from the germline V gene. The CDR3 has 20 residues. Trimming cost V 4 bases and J 1 base; bases outside gene matches: 14. The CDR3 sequence is CASSLPGGTGGAGSYNEQFF. CDR3 nucleotide sequence: TGCGCCAGCAGCCTCCCCGGGGGGACAGGGGGCGCCGGATCCTACAATGAGCAGTTCTTC.

This chain uses TRBV7-9 with TRBJ1-4, with D unresolved. The CDR3 is 15 residues long. Germline values: CDR1 SEHNR, CDR2 FQNEAQ (reference sequence). V was shortened by 0 bases and J by 7 bases, with 12 bases between the two germline ends. This CDR3 is CASSLAISGSEKLFF. CDR3 DNA: TGTGCCAGCAGCTTAGCAATCAGTGGGAGTGAAAAACTGTTTTTT.